This T cell receptor (beta chain) comes out of a study of T cell responses to AZD1222 COVID-19 vaccine. Study-level points and caveats: Recipients of two AZD1222 doses showed rising Spike-specific TCR breadth and depth. Unmutated variant regions reportedly attract nearly half of all spike-specific TCRs.

Notes on this clone: What it recognizes is unknown.

The CDR3 runs to 13 residues. Losses at the gene ends were 5 bases for V and 6 bases for J; bases not matched to a gene: 4. Germline values: CDR1 MNHEY, CDR2 SVGAGI. Only in-frame clones appear in the TCRdb table, and some are missing; sequencing was by immunoSEQ multiplex PCR. The data hold some 160,000 clones, with approximately 90% observed a single time. The sample consisted of peripheral blood, taken on day 0 of AZD1222 vaccination. This receptor was taken from an adult in good health. The chain joins TRBV6-5 to TRBJ1-2, with 9 bases aligning to TRBD1. CDR3 sequence: CASSQDRGDGYTF. The CDR3 DNA follows: TGTGCCAGCAGTCAGGACAGGGGTGATGGCTACACCTTC.